This T cell receptor (beta chain) was profiled in a study of blood T cells in healthy people across ages. Whole-study results and caveats: Possibly, changes in expanded clonotypes were confounded because donor CMV status was unknown.

Germline V gene data show CDR1 as SEHNR and CDR2 as FQNEAQ (reference sequence). The CDR3 is made up of 18 amino acids. The V end lost 4 bases, the J end lost 7 bases, and 29 bases lay between the germline ends. Sample-barcoded 5' priming and a J-beta primer mix drove a second PCR of roughly 6 to 12 cycles. MiXCR, run by TCRdb on the 5' RACE reads, gives a single entry per CDR3 protein. The repertoire holds roughly 1,700,000 distinct CDR3 sequences, with about 30% as singletons. About this clonotype: What it binds is not known.

The V call is TRBV7-9, the J call TRBJ2-7, with D perhaps matching TRBD1 or TRBD2 (5 bases each). The sequencing sample was made of blood. This clonotype was obtained from a woman aged 25-40 years in good health. In DNA form, the CDR3 reads TGTGCCAGCAGCTCCTCCTTCTTCCGGGACGGCTCCTGCAATGAGCAGTACTTC. It is translated as CASSSSFFRDGSCNEQYF.